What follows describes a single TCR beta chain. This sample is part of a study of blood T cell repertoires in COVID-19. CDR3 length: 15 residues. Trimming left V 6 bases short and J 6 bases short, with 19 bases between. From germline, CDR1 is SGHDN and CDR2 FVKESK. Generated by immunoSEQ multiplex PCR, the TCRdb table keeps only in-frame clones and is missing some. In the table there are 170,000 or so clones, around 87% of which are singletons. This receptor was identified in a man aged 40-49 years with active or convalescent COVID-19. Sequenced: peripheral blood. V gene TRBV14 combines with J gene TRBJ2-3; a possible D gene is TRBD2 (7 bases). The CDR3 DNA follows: TGTGCCAGCAGTTTTCCTGCGGGGGCATATGATACGCAGTATTTT. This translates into CASSFPAGAYDTQYF.